One sample yielded the 27 T cell receptor beta chains listed below, sequenced in a study of blood T cell repertoires in COVID-19. Produced via immunoSEQ multiplex PCR; TCRdb's table is partial and in-frame only. This sample yields about 46,000 clones, of which approximately 85% are seen a single time; around 14% belongs to the top ten. The sequenced sample consisted of peripheral blood. The source of these receptors is a human donor in a cohort sampled during active COVID-19. The donor label of this sample is uncertain.

This clone was detected once. This chain joins TRBV3-1 (or the pseudogene TRBV3-2) and TRBJ2-1, with 13 nucleotides matching TRBD2. Looked up from germline, CDR1 is LGHDT and CDR2 is YNNKEL (reference sequence). After removal of 6 bases from V and 8 bases from J, the junction contained 7 bases not matched to a gene. The CDR3 has 15 amino acids. DNA for the CDR3: TGTGCCAGCAGTCCGGGACTAGCGGGGTGGGATGAGCAGTTCTTC. The encoded protein is CASSPGLAGWDEQFF.

The sample holds one count of this clone. This sequence joins TRBV28 and TRBJ2-3; 7 nucleotides line up with TRBD2. CDR1 is MDHEN, CDR2 SYDVKM, per germline. The CDR3 contains 18 residues. V shed 6 bases and J 3 bases; nucleotides not matched to a gene: 18. The CDR3 sequence is CASSPLEVSGPGTDTQYF. The DNA of the CDR3 is TGTGCCAGCAGCCCCCTAGAGGTTAGCGGGCCTGGAACAGATACGCAGTATTTT.

The chain carries TRBV18 and TRBJ2-3; 8 bases agree with TRBD1. The CDR3 runs 16 residues. Losses at the gene ends were 3 bases for V and 1 base for J; bases not matched to a gene: 6. The germline CDR1 and CDR2 sequences are KGHSH and LQKENI. CDR3 bases: TGTGCCAGCTCACCCCGACAGGGGTTGGGCACAGATACGCAGTATTTT. Translation gives CASSPRQGLGTDTQYF.

V is TRBV6-1 and J is TRBJ2-3, with 8 bases identical to TRBD2. The V and J ends lost 3 bases and 2 bases, in that order; junction bases with no gene match: 4. Per the germline V gene, CDR1 is MNHNS and CDR2 is SASEGT. The CDR3 sequence is 15 residues long. This CDR3 is CASSERGVATDTQYF. The CDR3 DNA sequence: TGTGCCAGCAGTGAGCGGGGGGTTGCCACAGATACGCAGTATTTT.

This clone was seen a single time. The rearrangement links TRBV5-1 to TRBJ2-7, with 8 bases that match TRBD1. Germline V gene sequence: CDR1 SGHRS, CDR2 YFSETQ. With V trimmed by 4 bases and J by 0 bases, 15 bases remained unmatched. The CDR3 extends over 18 amino acids. The CDR3 loop reads CASSMWSGGSGSSYEQYF. CDR3 sequence (DNA): TGCGCCAGCAGCATGTGGTCAGGGGGCTCTGGTAGCTCCTACGAGCAGTACTTC.

The chain links TRBV6-5 to TRBJ2-2, with 7 positions matching TRBD1. Germline V gene data show CDR1 as MNHEY and CDR2 as SVGAGI. The CDR3 spans 13 residues. V lost 6 bases and J lost 6; bases outside the gene matches: 4. CDR3 region: CASRDRVAGELFF. As DNA, the CDR3 is TGTGCCAGCAGAGACAGGGTTGCCGGGGAGCTGTTTTTT.

This chain links TRBV5-1 with TRBJ2-3; 10 positions match TRBD2. The CDR3 totals 16 residues. Germline CDR1 SGHRS, CDR2 YFSETQ. With V trimmed by 4 bases and J by 1 base, 6 bases remained unmatched. The CDR3: CASSQTSGFGTDTQYF. As DNA, the CDR3 is TGCGCCAGCAGCCAGACTAGCGGGTTTGGCACAGATACGCAGTATTTT.

CDR3 DNA sequence: TGCGCCAGCACTCCCGGACAGATTAATGAAAAACTGTTTTTT. It encodes CASTPGQINEKLFF. The chain couples TRBV5-1 to TRBJ1-4; D is perhaps TRBD1 (6 bases). V was cut by 6 bases and J by 4 bases, with 13 bases left in between. Per the germline V gene, CDR1 is SGHRS and CDR2 is YFSETQ. The CDR3 totals 14 residues. Looking up the rest from reference TRBV5-1 and TRBJ1-4 gives the full variable domain: KAGVTQTPRYLIKTRGQQVTLSCSPISGHRSVSWYQQTPGQGLQFLFEYFSETQRNKGNFPGRFSGRQFSNSRSEMNVSTLELGDSALYLCASTPGQINEKLFFGSGTQLSVL.

The chain uses TRBV4-2 and TRBJ2-7; 11 bases match TRBD1. CDR3 length: 16 residues. Trimming removed 4 bases from V and 3 bases from J; junction bases left unmatched: 8. Germline CDR1 LGHNA, CDR2 YNFKEQ. The CDR3 nucleotides are TGTGCCAGCAGCCTAGAAATGGGACAGGGGGGCTACGAGCAGTACTTC. It translates to CASSLEMGQGGYEQYF.

The chain recombines TRBV27 with TRBJ2-5; TRBD2 aligns across 9 bases. Germline CDR1 and CDR2: MNHEY and SMNVEV (reference sequence). The junction had 6 bases not matched to a gene; V was cut back by 2 bases and J by 2 bases. The CDR3 extends over 16 amino acids. The CDR3 loop is CASSLRLAGFQETQYF. CDR3 in DNA: TGTGCCAGCAGTTTAAGGCTAGCGGGATTTCAAGAGACCCAGTACTTC.

The chain employs TRBV27 and TRBJ1-5, with 7 bases that match TRBD1. After removal of 5 bases from V and 3 bases from J, the junction contained 7 bases not matched to a gene. CDR1 is MNHEY, CDR2 SMNVEV, per germline (reference sequence). This CDR3 has 15 amino acids. Here the CDR3 reads CASSKGQTNNQPQHF. The CDR3 bases are TGTGCCAGCAGTAAGGGACAGACAAACAATCAGCCCCAGCATTTT.

This chain links TRBV7-3 with TRBJ2-5; D perhaps matches TRBD2 (6 bases). Germline CDR1 and CDR2: SGHTA and FQGTGA. CDR3 size: 15 residues. V was trimmed by 0 bases and J by 1 base, leaving 9 bases between them. In DNA, the CDR3 is TGTGCCAGCAGCTTAACCCGGGGGACCCAAGAGACCCAGTACTTC. Translation gives CASSLTRGTQETQYF.

The V and J genes are TRBV3-1 (or the pseudogene TRBV3-2) and TRBJ1-6; unclear D gene. This CDR3 contains 15 residues. V was clipped by 3 bases and J by 10 bases, with 16 bases between them. Germline loops: CDR1 LGHDT, CDR2 YNNKEL (reference sequence). The CDR3 protein is CASSQRRGVGSPLHF. CDR3 DNA: TGTGCCAGCAGCCAGAGACGCGGGGTTGGGTCACCCCTCCACTTT.

This chain connects TRBV5-1 to TRBJ1-4, with 7 nucleotides matching TRBD1. CDR1 SGHRS and CDR2 YFSETQ come from the germline V gene. This CDR3 has 15 residues. The ends lost 0 bases at V and 8 bases at J; junction bases unmatched: 7. The CDR3 loop is CASSLEGAMLEKLFF. The DNA for the CDR3 is TGCGCCAGCAGCTTGGAGGGGGCGATGTTGGAAAAACTGTTTTTT.

The chain recombines TRBV4-3 with TRBJ2-3; 8 bases map to TRBD2. There are 17 residues in the CDR3. Germline trimming cut 0 bases from V and 2 bases from J; bases unmatched to any gene: 7. Germline V gives CDR1 LGHNA, CDR2 YSLEER. In nucleotides, the CDR3 is TGCGCCAGCAGCCAAGATGGGGCGGGGGGTTACACAGATACGCAGTATTTT. Translating gives CASSQDGAGGYTDTQYF.

J is TRBJ2-1 and V is TRBV5-1, with unresolved D. CDR3 size: 14 residues. V shed 3 bases and J shed 10 bases, with 17 bases lying between them. Germline V gene data show CDR1 as SGHRS and CDR2 as YFSETQ. CDR3 bases: TGCGCCAGCAGCTCAGAGATGCGAGCGTGGGAGCAGTTCTTC. This sequence encodes CASSSEMRAWEQFF.

The chain carries TRBV7-9 and TRBJ1-6, with D tentatively TRBD1 (5 bases). Germline CDR1 SEHNR, CDR2 FQNEAQ (reference sequence). The length of the CDR3 is 17 residues. Trimming stripped 2 bases from V and 0 bases from J, with 11 bases between. CDR3 sequence (DNA): TGTGCCAGCAGCTTAACAGGATCCAGCTCCTATAATTCACCCCTCCACTTT. This sequence encodes CASSLTGSSSYNSPLHF.

CDR3 bases: TGTGCCAGCAGTCCCGGGACAGGGTATCAGCCCCAGCATTTT. The encoded protein is CASSPGTGYQPQHF. The rearrangement joins TRBV7-9 to TRBJ1-5; 9 bases agree with TRBD1. The CDR3 runs 14 residues. The V and J ends lost 6 bases and 5 bases, in that order; junction bases with no gene match: 5. Per germline, CDR1 SEHNR and CDR2 FQNEAQ (reference sequence).

This chain links TRBV19 with TRBJ2-7; tentative D call: TRBD1 (5 bases). V was trimmed by 3 bases and J by 3 bases, leaving 9 bases between them. The germline V gene encodes CDR1 LNHDA and CDR2 SQIVND (reference sequence). The CDR3 is made up of 13 amino acids. CDR3 coding DNA: TGTGCCAGTAGTATTGGCAGGGACTACGAGCAGTACTTC. Translated, it gives CASSIGRDYEQYF. The complete variable domain, with remaining parts taken from reference TRBV19 and TRBJ2-7, reads DGGITQSPKYLFRKEGQNVTLSCEQNLNHDAMYWYRQDPGQGLRLIYYSQIVNDFQKGDIAEGYSVSREKKESFPLTVTSAQKNPTAFYLCASSIGRDYEQYFGPGTRLTVT.

The rearrangement links TRBV3-1 (or the pseudogene TRBV3-2) to TRBJ1-1; D is ambiguous. The germline V and J ends were trimmed by 1 base and 5 bases, with 8 bases remaining between them. The CDR3 is 13 residues long. Germline CDR1 is LGHDT and CDR2 is YNNKEL (reference sequence). CDR3 bases: TGTGCCAGCAGCCAAGCCCGGGTGACTGAAGCTTTCTTT. Residues: CASSQARVTEAFF.

The V call is TRBV6-2 or TRBV6-3, the J call TRBJ1-4, with D unresolved. Deletions cut 5 bases from V and 12 bases from J, with 22 bases between. The CDR3 totals 15 residues. Looked up from germline, CDR1 is MNHEY and CDR2 is SVGEGT. The CDR3 here is CASSQVRTLGVQLFF. In nucleotides, the CDR3 is TGTGCCAGCAGTCAAGTAAGAACCTTGGGAGTGCAACTGTTTTTT.

The chain employs TRBV4-1 and TRBJ1-6; D unclear. This CDR3 region has 16 residues. Trimming removed 2 bases from V and 9 bases from J, with 17 bases in between. The germline gives CDR1 MGHRA, CDR2 YSYEKL. The CDR3 region has the DNA TGCGCCAGCAGCCAATTTTCACAAGAGGCCAGTTCACCCCTCCACTTT. This encodes CASSQFSQEASSPLHF.

The rearrangement joins TRBV6-1 to TRBJ2-2; D may be TRBD1 (6 bases). Germline V lookup: CDR1 MNHNS, CDR2 SASEGT. The CDR3 is made up of 13 amino acids. The V end lost 6 bases, the J end lost 6 bases, and 11 bases lay between the germline ends. CDR3 residues: CASSAWGPGELFF. CDR3 nucleotides: TGTGCCAGCAGCGCTTGGGGGCCCGGGGAGCTGTTTTTT.

This clone ranks as medium-sized. DNA of the CDR3: TGTGCCAGCAGCGACAGGGGGCGAAGCCCCCAGCATTTT. Its protein product is CASSDRGRSPQHF. This chain uses TRBV3-1 (or the pseudogene TRBV3-2) with TRBJ1-5; 10 bases map to TRBD1. The germline CDR1 and CDR2 sequences are LGHDT and YNNKEL (reference sequence). V shed 5 bases and J 10 bases; nucleotides not matched to a gene: 5. The length of the CDR3 is 13 residues.

The chain links TRBV4-3 to TRBJ1-2; D call uncertain. Germline-derived CDR1 and CDR2 are LGHNA and YSLEER. There are 13 residues in the CDR3. V was pared by 1 base and J by 4 bases, with 7 bases between. As DNA, the CDR3 is TGCGCCAGCAGCCAAGGCCCAGTCTATGGCTACACCTTC. Amino acids: CASSQGPVYGYTF.

This chain joins TRBV7-9 and TRBJ2-3, with 8 bases that match TRBD2. V shed 5 bases, J shed 4 bases, and the junction held 8 bases outside the gene matches. The CDR3 loop spans 15 amino acids. Germline-derived CDR1 and CDR2 are SEHNR and FQNEAQ (reference sequence). As DNA, the CDR3 is TGTGCCAGCAGCCAGCCCCGGGGGGGGGCAGATACGCAGTATTTT. The encoded protein is CASSQPRGGADTQYF.

The chain combines TRBV7-2 with TRBJ2-3; D might be TRBD2 (5 bases). V was shortened by 2 bases and J by 5 bases, with 8 bases between the two germline ends. CDR3 length equals 13 residues. CDR1 SGHTA and CDR2 FQGNSA come from the germline V gene. The CDR3 sequence is CASSLLGRDTQYF. In DNA form, the CDR3 reads TGTGCCAGCAGCTTACTAGGGAGAGATACGCAGTATTTT.